In its sample, the clone carrying this T cell receptor (beta chain) was seen a few times. Its antigen is unidentified. This sample is drawn from a study of T cell clonality in common variable immunodeficiency. Sequencing input was equivalent genomic DNA from CVID and controls. Produced via immunoSEQ multiplex PCR; TCRdb's table is partial and in-frame only. Listed for the sample are over 30,000 clones, none seen a single time. Caucasian heritage predominated among both patients and controls. Each donor provided about 5 to 8 ml of heparinized whole blood. Overall study findings and caveats: The cause of increased CVID clonality remains unclear without subpopulation sequencing.

Material for sequencing was peripheral blood mononuclear cells. This TCR derives from a person aged 18 to 75 in good health.

The CDR3 loop is CASSGVGTGTYEQYF. CDR3 bases read: TGTGCCAGCTCCGGGGTTGGGACAGGGACCTACGAG. The chain links TRBV11-2 to TRBJ2-7; 9 positions agree with TRBD1. The CDR3 end is not reached by the read, which stops 3 residues before it; the germline J gene fills it in. The germline gives CDR1 SGHAT, CDR2 FQNNGV. The CDR3 is 15 residues long. V dropped 8 bases and J dropped 2; count of bases not matched to a gene: 10.